This TCR beta chain derives from a study of control samples from healthy donors and cancer patients. This clone was observed once. Measured with immunoSEQ multiplex PCR; TCRdb has only the in-frame clones, and not every one. The table includes 130,000 to 150,000 clones, about nine tenths detected once. The sample taken for sequencing was blood. The origin of this receptor is a woman aged 30 to 39 in good health.

Written as DNA, the CDR3 is TGTGCCAGCAGCTTGATGGCAGTGGTCGGTAATTCACCCCTCCACTTT. Translation gives CASSLMAVVGNSPLHF. The chain carries TRBV5-6 and TRBJ1-6; D gene uncertain. In germline, CDR1 is SGHDT, CDR2 YYEEEE. The CDR3 is 16 amino acids. V was clipped by 1 base and J by 6 bases, with 14 bases between them.